A single sample is the source of the 21 T cell receptor beta chains below, sequenced in a study of shared clonotypes between healthy human individuals. Sequencing used immunoSEQ multiplex PCR; TCRdb keeps in-frame clones, though not all of them. The table lists about 680,000 clones, about two thirds of them singletons. The sequenced material came from memory CD4+ T cells sorted from blood. Subset indicated: CD45RA-negative fraction. The source is a woman younger than 45 in good health.

A remark on this clone: Other DNA sequences in the same sample also yield this CDR3. V is TRBV2 and J is TRBJ1-5, with TRBD1 as a possible D gene (5 bases). V was pared by 2 bases and J by 2 bases, with 7 bases between. The CDR3 is 14 residues long. Germline V gene data show CDR1 as SNHLY and CDR2 as FYNNEI. Here the CDR3 DNA reads TGTGCCAGCAGTGAAAGGGACCGCAATCAGCCCCAGCATTTT. Its protein is CASSERDRNQPQHF.

This clone was counted at least ten times. The rearrangement uses TRBV25-1 and TRBJ1-1; D may be TRBD1 (5 bases). This CDR3 is 13 amino acids long. In germline, CDR1 is MGHDK, CDR2 SYGVNS. V was pared by 8 bases and J by 4 bases, with 14 bases between. CDR3 coding DNA: TGTGCCAGCTTACGTGGGGCGAGCACTGAAGCTTTCTTT. Amino acid sequence: CASLRGASTEAFF. Full variable domain (missing parts from reference TRBV25-1 and TRBJ1-1): EADIYQTPRYLVIGTGKKITLECSQTMGHDKMYWYQQDPGMELHLIHYSYGVNSTEKGDLSSESTVSRIRTEHFPLTLESARPSHTSQYLCASLRGASTEAFFGQGTRLTVV.

The rearrangement joins TRBV7-2 to TRBJ2-7; unclear D gene. Trimming removed 1 base at V and 5 bases at J, with 12 bases between. The CDR3 runs to 14 residues. Germline V gene sequence: CDR1 SGHTA, CDR2 FQGNSA. The CDR3 loop reads CASSLVSLRDEQYF. DNA of the CDR3: TGTGCCAGCAGCTTAGTATCCCTACGCGACGAGCAGTACTTC.

The chain recombines TRBV20-1 with TRBJ2-5; D uncertain. The J call may be mistaken, given a closer DNA end match to TRBJ2-7. The CDR3 totals 11 residues. CDR1 and CDR2 from the germline V gene are DFQATT and SNEGSKA (reference sequence). CDR3 loop: CSARLGGEQYF. As DNA, the CDR3 is TGCAGTGCTAGACTGGGCGGCGAGCAGTACTTC.

The chain recombines TRBV5-1 with TRBJ2-3; no clear D gene. With 7 bases removed from V and 0 bases from J, the gap between germline ends came to 12 bases. The germline CDR1 and CDR2 sequences are SGHRS and YFSETQ. This CDR3 contains 14 residues. The CDR3 is CASLLDLSTDTQYF. CDR3 in DNA: TGCGCCAGCCTCTTGGACCTTAGCACAGATACGCAGTATTTT.

This chain links TRBV12-5 with TRBJ2-3; D possibly uses TRBD1 or TRBD2 (7 bases each). The CDR3 is 15 residues long. Germline lookup yields CDR1 LGHNT and CDR2 FRNRAP. Trimming removed 6 bases at V and 2 bases at J, with 15 bases between. CDR3 residues: CASGYRGGDTDTQYF. CDR3 DNA sequence: TGTGCTAGTGGATACAGGGGAGGGGACACAGATACGCAGTATTTT.

The V call is TRBV5-8, the J call TRBJ1-5, with a tentative D call TRBD1 (6 bases). V was cut by 5 bases and J by 0 bases, with 18 bases left in between. This CDR3 is built from 17 residues. In germline, CDR1 is SGHTS, CDR2 YDEGEE. As DNA, the CDR3 is TGTGCCAGCAGAGATGACAGGTCGAGCGATAGCAATCAGCCCCAGCATTTT. Its protein product is CASRDDRSSDSNQPQHF.

The chain is built from TRBV2 and TRBJ2-7, with 8 bases lining up with TRBD2. Trimming removed 1 base from V and 3 bases from J; junction bases left unmatched: 5. The CDR3 runs to 15 residues. From germline, CDR1 is SNHLY and CDR2 FYNNEI. The CDR3 region has the DNA TGTGCCAGCAGTGAAGTAGTAGCGGGACTCTACGAGCAGTACTTC. Translating gives CASSEVVAGLYEQYF.

The chain has TRBV18 and TRBJ2-7, with TRBD1 identical over 8 bases. Germline V gives CDR1 KGHSH, CDR2 LQKENI. The CDR3 is 15 amino acids. The J segment lost 2 bases and the V segment lost 3 bases, leaving 6 bases of the junction unmatched. CDR3 DNA: TGTGCCAGCTCACCTGGGACAGGAAAGGCCTACGAGCAGTACTTC. Protein sequence: CASSPGTGKAYEQYF.

V is TRBV28 and J is TRBJ2-7; TRBD2 aligns across 13 bases. This CDR3 has 19 residues. V was clipped by 2 bases and J by 4 bases; unmatched bases: 14. CDR1 and CDR2 (germline): MDHEN, SYDVKM. Here the CDR3 reads CASSLPNGVLAGGVYEQYF. The CDR3 DNA reads as TGTGCCAGCAGTTTACCAAACGGCGTACTAGCGGGAGGGGTATACGAGCAGTACTTC.

The V call is TRBV4-2, the J call TRBJ2-2; 7 positions agree with TRBD2. CDR1 is LGHNA, CDR2 YNFKEQ, per germline. CDR3 length equals 15 residues. The V gene end was trimmed by 4 bases and the J gene end by 7 bases; junction bases not matched to a gene: 9. The CDR3 loop reads CASSPVGGGSGELFF. The CDR3 region has the DNA TGTGCCAGCAGCCCAGTGGGGGGAGGGAGCGGGGAGCTGTTTTTT.

The CDR3 nucleotides are TGTGCCAGCAGTTTGCCAGTGGGAGATACGCAGTATTTT. As protein: CASSLPVGDTQYF. J is TRBJ2-3 and V is TRBV6-6; no firm D call. The germline V and J ends were trimmed by 4 bases and 5 bases, with 10 bases remaining between them. The CDR3 contains 13 residues. CDR1 and CDR2 from the germline V gene are MNHNY and SVGAGI (reference sequence).

This CDR3 reads CASRAWDNPTETQYF. The CDR3 DNA sequence: TGTGCCAGCAGGGCCTGGGACAACCCCACGGAGACCCAGTACTTC. The chain uses TRBV28 and TRBJ2-5, with a possible D match to TRBD1 (6 bases). V dropped 6 bases and J dropped 5 bases, with 19 bases sitting between them. The CDR3 totals 15 residues. Germline values: CDR1 MDHEN, CDR2 SYDVKM.

The genes are TRBV13 and TRBJ2-7, with 11 positions matching TRBD2. The CDR3 spans 15 residues. V gave up 5 bases and J gave up 7 bases; unmatched junction bases: 10. Germline CDR1 reads PRHDT; CDR2 reads FYEKMQ (reference sequence). The CDR3 DNA reads as TGTGCCAGCAGCCTTAGCGGGGGGGTACTACGGGAGCAGTACTTC. It yields the protein CASSLSGGVLREQYF.

This chain connects TRBV5-1 to TRBJ1-3, with unresolved D. The CDR3 spans 17 residues. The V gene's germline CDR1 is SGHRS and CDR2 YFSETQ. The V end was cut by 0 bases, the J end by 0 bases, with 13 bases between. CDR3 sequence (DNA): TGCGCCAGCAGCTTGGTGTATCAGCAAAACTCTGGAAACACCATATATTTT. Protein product: CASSLVYQQNSGNTIYF.

The rearrangement uses TRBV4-2 and TRBJ2-5; TRBD1 might be the D (5 bases). CDR3 size: 13 residues. Germline V CDR1 and CDR2: LGHNA, YNFKEQ. Trimming removed 4 bases at V and 9 bases at J, with 15 bases between. CDR3 sequence reads: CASSLDSSPSQYF. The CDR3 DNA sequence: TGTGCCAGCAGCCTTGACAGCTCTCCCTCCCAGTACTTC.

The rearrangement joins TRBV2 to TRBJ2-3; D assignment may be TRBD1 or TRBD2 (6 bases each). This CDR3 contains 15 residues. The V gene's germline CDR1 is SNHLY and CDR2 FYNNEI. The V and J ends lost 6 bases and 1 base respectively, with 14 bases between them. CDR3 DNA sequence: TGTGCCAGCAGGGCGCAGGAGGGGGGCACAGATACGCAGTATTTT. Its translation: CASRAQEGGTDTQYF.

This clone was picked up one time. This sequence joins TRBV4-1 and TRBJ2-4; D is unresolved. Germline V gene lookup returns CDR1 MGHRA and CDR2 YSYEKL. This CDR3 contains 17 residues. With 1 base removed from V and 0 bases from J, the gap between germline ends came to 13 bases. The CDR3 coding sequence is TGCGCCAGCAGCCAAGGCCCCCCAACGGTAGCCAAAAACATTCAGTACTTC. Translated, it gives CASSQGPPTVAKNIQYF.

CDR3 DNA sequence: TGTGCCAGCAGCTTAGCGGTTCTGGCGACAGCGGAAAAGGAAAAACTGTTTTTT. Protein sequence: CASSLAVLATAEKEKLFF. V gene TRBV7-9 combines with J gene TRBJ1-4; tentative D call: TRBD1 (5 bases). Trimming took off 0 bases at V and 8 bases at J, with 22 bases between the two ends. The germline V gene has CDR1 SEHNR and CDR2 FQNEAQ (reference sequence). The CDR3 spans 18 residues.

This clone appeared a single time. The chain links TRBV6-1 to TRBJ1-1; tentative D call: TRBD1 (5 bases). The germline V gene encodes CDR1 MNHNS and CDR2 SASEGT. The ends were cut back, 4 bases at V and 8 bases at J, with 11 bases in the middle. The CDR3 runs 12 residues. CDR3 in amino acids: CASSGETVEAFF. CDR3 bases: TGTGCCAGCAGTGGGGAGACAGTGGAAGCTTTCTTT.

V usage is TRBV27 and J usage is TRBJ2-7; D may be TRBD1 or TRBD2 (5 bases each). CDR1 MNHEY and CDR2 SMNVEV come from the germline V gene (reference sequence). V was shortened by 5 bases and J by 2 bases, with 16 bases between the two germline ends. This CDR3 region has 15 residues. CDR3 coding DNA: TGTGCCAGCAGTAGACGAGGGGAACTGGCCTACGAGCAGTACTTC. It yields the protein CASSRRGELAYEQYF.